A selection of T cell receptor beta chains follows, all from one sample in a study of shared clonotypes between healthy human individuals. Method: immunoSEQ multiplex PCR; TCRdb's copy keeps in-frame clones and lacks some. The sample consists of 2,500,000 or so clones, roughly 93% of them appearing once. Sequences were obtained from naive CD4+ T cells from PBMCs. The receptors shown here come from a man aged 18 to 30 in good health. Some clones in this sample may be carry-over from other donors' samples. Each CDR3 is given with its conserved first and last residue. D genes are given only for firm matches. Expanded clones get a size class; other rows say once, few or many, or leave the size out.

TRBV28	TRBJ2-5	NA	13	NA	CASSLSYQETQYF	TGTGCCAGCAGTTTAAGTTACCAAGAGACCCAGTACTTC
TRBV2	TRBJ2-3	NA	16	TRBD2	CASRTRRGSSADTQYF	TGTGCCAGCAGGACCCGCCGCGGGAGTAGCGCAGATACGCAGTATTTT
TRBV5-1	TRBJ2-7	NA	14	NA	CASSLVTAAYEQYF	TGCGCCAGCAGCTTGGTGACGGCCGCCTACGAGCAGTACTTC
TRBV28	TRBJ1-5	NA	15	NA	CASKPGQLLGQPQHF	TGTGCCAGCAAACCGGGACAACTGTTGGGGCAGCCCCAGCATTTT
TRBV5-4	TRBJ2-1	once	18	TRBD2	CASSSGLAGGVSYNEQFF	TGTGCCAGCAGCTCAGGACTAGCGGGAGGCGTCTCCTACAATGAGCAGTTCTTC
TRBV18	TRBJ2-2	NA	17	TRBD2	CASSPPSSGANTGELFF	TGTGCCAGCTCACCACCTTCCAGCGGGGCCAACACCGGGGAGCTGTTTTTT
TRBV28	TRBJ1-2	NA	14	TRBD1	CASSSVDRVHGYTF	TGTGCCAGCAGTTCAGTCGACAGGGTTCATGGCTACACCTTC
TRBV7-2	TRBJ2-5	NA	15	TRBD2	CASSFTSGSWETQYF	TGTGCCAGCAGCTTTACTAGCGGGAGTTGGGAGACCCAGTACTTC
TRBV30	TRBJ1-1	NA	19	TRBD1	CAGNDPIRDRGKVGTEAFF	TGTGCCGGAAATGATCCTATCCGGGACAGGGGGAAGGTGGGCACTGAAGCTTTCTTT
TRBV7-8	TRBJ2-5	NA	13	TRBD1	CASSWDREETQYF	TGTGCCAGCAGCTGGGACAGGGAAGAGACCCAGTACTTC
TRBV25-1	TRBJ2-7	NA	15	NA	CASSEYLRTSYEQYF	TGTGCCAGCAGTGAATACTTAAGGACCTCCTACGAGCAGTACTTC
TRBV11-2	TRBJ2-5	NA	14	NA	CASSLVGGRETQYF	TGTGCCAGCAGCTTAGTGGGGGGCCGCGAGACCCAGTACTTC
TRBV9	TRBJ2-7	NA	13	NA	CASARDSTYEQYF	TGTGCCAGCGCGCGGGACTCAACCTACGAGCAGTACTTC
TRBV12-5	TRBJ2-1	NA	18	TRBD2	CASGLGTSGSLPYNEQFF	TGTGCTAGTGGTTTAGGGACTAGCGGGAGTCTCCCCTACAATGAGCAGTTCTTC
TRBV28	TRBJ1-2	NA	18	TRBD1	CASSLSSPRQGGFYGYTF	TGTGCCAGCAGTTTATCCTCACCCCGACAGGGAGGTTTCTATGGCTACACCTTC
TRBV7-8	TRBJ2-1	NA	16	TRBD2	CASSQIAGGLYNEQFF	TGTGCCAGCAGCCAGATCGCGGGAGGGCTATACAATGAGCAGTTCTTC
TRBV9	TRBJ2-5	NA	13	NA	CASSLGSEETQYF	TGTGCCAGCAGCTTAGGGTCAGAAGAGACCCAGTACTTC
TRBV9	TRBJ2-1	NA	15	TRBD2	CASSRLAGGWNEQFF	TGTGCCAGCAGCCGACTAGCGGGAGGCTGGAATGAGCAGTTCTTC
TRBV5-6	TRBJ1-1	NA	13	NA	CASSLTLGTEAFF	TGTGCCAGCAGCCTGACCCTGGGCACTGAAGCTTTCTTT
TRBV19	TRBJ2-5	few	14	TRBD2	CASSITSGIETQYF	TGTGCCAGTAGTATTACTAGCGGGATAGAGACCCAGTACTTC
TRBV7-8	TRBJ1-2	NA	13	TRBD1	CASSLGGQNGYTF	TGTGCCAGCAGCTTAGGGGGACAGAATGGCTACACCTTC
TRBV6-1	TRBJ2-7	NA	15	NA	CASSDRWGANYEQYF	TGTGCCAGCAGTGATAGGTGGGGTGCGAACTACGAGCAGTACTTC
TRBV2	TRBJ2-1	NA	14	NA	CASSEGTPYNEQFF	TGTGCCAGCAGTGAAGGGACACCTTACAATGAGCAGTTCTTC
TRBV28	TRBJ2-7	NA	12	NA	CASSLNGYEQYF	TGTGCCAGCAGTTTAAACGGGTACGAGCAGTACTTC
TRBV9	TRBJ2-3	NA	14	NA	CASSVAGFTDTQYF	TGTGCCAGCAGCGTAGCAGGCTTCACAGATACGCAGTATTTT
TRBV5-4	TRBJ2-3	NA	15	NA	CASSLDSLAADTQYF	TGTGCCAGCAGCTTGGATAGTCTTGCTGCGGATACGCAGTATTTT
TRBV2	TRBJ1-2	NA	14	TRBD1	CASSLTGIDYGYTF	TGTGCCAGCAGTCTGACAGGGATCGACTATGGCTACACCTTC
TRBV11-1	TRBJ2-1	NA	15	TRBD2	CASSLTAGGYNEQFF	TGTGCCAGCAGCTTGACAGCGGGGGGTTACAATGAGCAGTTCTTC
TRBV11-2	TRBJ2-7	NA	16	NA	CASSSQRGAMTYEQYF	TGTGCCAGCAGCTCCCAGAGGGGGGCAATGACCTACGAGCAGTACTTC
TRBV10-2	TRBJ1-1	NA	14	NA	CASSPGGSNTEAFF	TGCGCCAGCAGCCCCGGGGGGTCGAACACTGAAGCTTTCTTT
TRBV19	TRBJ1-2	NA	13	NA	CASSIQPNYGYTF	TGTGCCAGTAGTATTCAGCCTAACTATGGCTACACCTTC